This entry features one T cell receptor (beta chain) sequence. Profiling relied on immunoSEQ multiplex PCR, and the TCRdb table lists in-frame clones only, not all of them. The sample contains tens of thousands of clones, 65% to 85% of which appear only once. The data were obtained in a study of neoadjuvant anti-PD-1 for oral cavity cancer. This material consisted of PBMCs, taken before nivolumab (anti-PD-1) treatment. This TCR derives from a person aged 35 to 85 with oral cavity squamous cell carcinoma.

The CDR3 region is CASNDQRRSEQYF. The CDR3 DNA reads TGCGCCAGCAACGACCAGCGACGGAGCGAGCAGTACTTC. J is TRBJ2-7 and V is TRBV10-2, with D uncertain. The V gene's germline CDR1 is WSHSY and CDR2 SAAADI. Trimming left V 7 bases short and J 6 bases short, with 16 bases between. CDR3 length: 13 amino acids.